Shown below are 25 T cell receptor beta chains from a single sample sequenced in a study of cytomegalovirus exposure and HLA in healthy donors. Primers: 60 Vbeta forward and 13 Jbeta reverse. The assay was immunoSEQ multiplex PCR, and TCRdb's table has in-frame clones only and misses some. In the table there are roughly 120,000 clones, about three quarters of which are singletons. The sample consisted of PBMCs. These receptors were taken from a woman aged 55-70 years in good health and CMV-seropositive.

This chain connects TRBV7-2 to TRBJ2-7; possible D gene TRBD2, 6 bases. Trimming took 5 bases from V and 4 from J, leaving 12 bases between them. The CDR3 consists of 13 residues. Per the germline V gene, CDR1 is SGHTA and CDR2 is FQGNSA. The CDR3 here is CASSPYGGYEQYF. CDR3 DNA sequence: TGTGCCAGCAGCCCCTACGGGGGATACGAGCAGTACTTC.

As to this clone: One end of the junction is discordant with germline, which a read error may explain. The V gene is TRBV6-6, the J gene TRBJ1-2; 11 bases agree with TRBD1. From germline, CDR1 is MNHNY and CDR2 SVGAGI (reference sequence). The CDR3 consists of 13 residues. The CDR3 region has the DNA TGTGCCATCAGTTCCGGGACAGGGGGAGGCTACACCTTC. It translates to CAISSGTGGGYTF.

V gene TRBV4-3 combines with J gene TRBJ2-1; the match to TRBD2 covers 12 bases. The CDR3 sequence is 19 residues long. Germline V CDR1 and CDR2: LGHNA, YSLEER. The junction had 8 bases not matched to a gene; V was cut back by 2 bases and J by 0 bases. As DNA, the CDR3 is TGCGCCAGCAGCCAACTAGCGGGAGGGGGCCTTAGCTCCTACAATGAGCAGTTCTTC. This sequence encodes CASSQLAGGGLSSYNEQFF.

On this clone itself: The sample holds other DNA sequences that translate to the same CDR3. This sequence joins TRBV27 and TRBJ1-1, with TRBD1 identical over 10 bases. Per the germline V gene, CDR1 is MNHEY and CDR2 is SMNVEV (reference sequence). This CDR3 has 15 amino acids. Losses at the gene ends were 0 bases for V and 3 bases for J; bases not matched to a gene: 1. CDR3 bases: TGTGCCAGCAGTTTATCGGGACAGGGGTACACTGAAGCTTTCTTT. It yields the protein CASSLSGQGYTEAFF.

The V call is TRBV2, the J call TRBJ2-7; tentative D call: TRBD1 (6 bases). Per the germline V gene, CDR1 is SNHLY and CDR2 is FYNNEI. The germline V and J ends were trimmed by 4 bases and 2 bases, with 9 bases remaining between them. The CDR3 has 13 residues. This CDR3 is CASSGTATYEQYF. The DNA for the CDR3 is TGTGCCAGCAGTGGGACAGCCACCTACGAGCAGTACTTC.

The rearrangement uses TRBV19 and TRBJ1-1, with 9 positions matching TRBD1. The CDR3 is 15 residues long. After removal of 10 bases from V and 1 base from J, the junction contained 10 bases not matched to a gene. The germline V gene encodes CDR1 LNHDA and CDR2 SQIVND (reference sequence). CDR3 loop: CANRDLGQGNTEAFF. The CDR3 region has the DNA TGTGCCAATAGGGACTTGGGACAGGGGAACACTGAAGCTTTCTTT.

This clone was counted a few times. V usage is TRBV27 and J usage is TRBJ2-5, with 9 bases matching TRBD1. The better agreement between TRBJ2-7 and the DNA end casts doubt on the J call. The CDR3 is made up of 14 amino acids. Germline CDR1 MNHEY, CDR2 SMNVEV (reference sequence). The CDR3 sequence: CASSRGQGLVEQYF. The CDR3 DNA sequence: TGTGCCAGCAGCCGGGGACAGGGTCTTGTCGAGCAGTACTTC.

V and J are TRBV7-2 and TRBJ1-1, with D perhaps matching TRBD1 (5 bases). CDR3 size: 15 residues. Germline values: CDR1 SGHTA, CDR2 FQGNSA. Trimming removed 0 bases from V and 0 bases from J, with 8 bases in between. In nucleotides, the CDR3 is TGTGCCAGCAGCTTAGCGCTGGGGCTGAACACTGAAGCTTTCTTT. Amino acid sequence: CASSLALGLNTEAFF.

Worth noting for this clone: One end of the junction fails to match germline, which may point to a read error. Other nucleotide sequences in the sample specify the same CDR3. The rearrangement joins TRBV27 to TRBJ2-2; TRBD2 matches 9 bases. The CDR3 has 15 amino acids. Germline V gene sequence: CDR1 MNHEY, CDR2 SMNVEV (reference sequence). CDR3 coding DNA: TGCGCCAGCAGTTTGGGCGGGGGGGTATCCGGGGAGCTGTTTTTT. It yields the protein CASSLGGGVSGELFF.

The chain's CDR3 is CASSLAPGLAGGTDEQYF. The CDR3 nucleotides are TGTGCCAGCAGCTTGGCCCCGGGACTAGCGGGAGGAACTGACGAGCAGTACTTC. This chain uses TRBV5-4 with TRBJ2-7; 15 nucleotides match TRBD2. Per the germline V gene, CDR1 is SGHNT and CDR2 is YYREEE (reference sequence). The trim removed 0 bases at V and 5 bases at J, leaving 9 bases unmatched. This CDR3 is 18 amino acids long.

The gene calls are TRBV2 and TRBJ2-1; 11 bases map to TRBD1. Germline values: CDR1 SNHLY, CDR2 FYNNEI. The CDR3 sequence is 15 residues long. V lost 4 bases to trimming and J lost 6 bases; unmatched junction nucleotides: 5. CDR3 nucleotides: TGTGCCAGCAGTGCGGACAGGGGGCTTCGCAATGAGCAGTTCTTC. As protein: CASSADRGLRNEQFF. Together with reference TRBV2 and TRBJ2-1, the CDR3 gives the full variable domain: EPEVTQTPSHQVTQMGQEVILRCVPISNHLYFYWYRQILGQKVEFLVSFYNNEISEKSEIFDDQFSVERPDGSNFTLKIRSTKLEDSAMYFCASSADRGLRNEQFFGPGTRLTVL.

The rearrangement joins TRBV13 to TRBJ2-5; 12 bases match TRBD1. V was pared by 2 bases and J by 4 bases, with 5 bases of the junction left unmatched. CDR3 length: 16 amino acids. Germline assignment: CDR1 PRHDT and CDR2 FYEKMQ (reference sequence). The CDR3 reads CASSLRDRGLGETQYF. CDR3 nucleotide sequence: TGTGCCAGCAGCTTAAGGGACAGGGGGCTTGGAGAGACCCAGTACTTC.

About this clone: Other DNA sequences from this sample encode an identical CDR3 as well. The V and J genes are TRBV19 and TRBJ1-1, with TRBD1 matching over 10 bases. The V gene end was trimmed by 3 bases and the J gene end by 5 bases; junction bases not matched to a gene: 3. This CDR3 spans 14 amino acids. Germline V gene lookup returns CDR1 LNHDA and CDR2 SQIVND (reference sequence). The CDR3: CASSIRTGGTEAFF. The CDR3 nucleotides are TGTGCCAGTAGTATCAGGACAGGGGGTACTGAAGCTTTCTTT.

This chain connects TRBV6-1 to TRBJ1-6; D gene ambiguous. The CDR3 is made up of 17 amino acids. The germline CDR1 and CDR2 sequences are MNHNS and SASEGT. V was shortened by 4 bases and J by 2 bases, with 15 bases between the two germline ends. The CDR3 DNA reads as TGTGCCAGCAGTGGGGCCCCGGGGTTTACCTATAATTCACCCCTCCACTTT. This codes for CASSGAPGFTYNSPLHF.

This clone was seen a single time. V is TRBV6-5 and J is TRBJ2-7; 8 positions match TRBD2. CDR3 length: 15 amino acids. With 6 bases clipped from V and 4 bases from J, the junction kept 11 bases outside the gene matches. Germline CDR1 is MNHEY and CDR2 is SVGAGI. This CDR3 reads CASRVNGRGEYEQYF. Here the CDR3 DNA reads TGTGCCAGCAGAGTAAACGGGAGGGGCGAGTACGAGCAGTACTTC.

This rearrangement joins TRBV11-3 to TRBJ2-1; 8 bases match TRBD1. The CDR3 sequence is 14 residues long. Trimming removed 3 bases from V and 2 bases from J; junction bases left unmatched: 0. The germline gives CDR1 SGHNT, CDR2 YENEEA. CDR3 coding DNA: TGTGCCAGCAGCTTGGGACAGGCCTACAATGAGCAGTTCTTC. Protein: CASSLGQAYNEQFF.

This clone has a handful of counts. The rearrangement links TRBV19 to TRBJ2-7; D perhaps matches TRBD1 (6 bases). Germline V CDR1 and CDR2: LNHDA, SQIVND (reference sequence). The V gene lost 5 bases and the J gene lost 2 bases, with 10 bases spanning the gap. This CDR3 spans 13 amino acids. In DNA, the CDR3 is TGTGCCAGTAGTTCCGGGACACCCTACGAGCAGTACTTC. Translated: CASSSGTPYEQYF.

The chain recombines TRBV4-3 with TRBJ1-3; tentative D call: TRBD1 (6 bases). This CDR3 spans 16 amino acids. Trimming took 3 bases from V and 8 from J, leaving 20 bases between them. CDR1 LGHNA and CDR2 YSLEER come from the germline V gene. The chain's CDR3 is CASSQYSSGVGDTIYF. Here the CDR3 DNA reads TGCGCCAGCAGCCAGTATTCATCAGGGGTCGGGGACACCATATATTTT.

This chain joins TRBV5-4 and TRBJ1-2; D not certain. This CDR3 has 13 residues. Trimming cost V 4 bases and J 6 bases, with 13 bases left between them. Germline V gene data show CDR1 as SGHNT and CDR2 as YYREEE (reference sequence). CDR3 amino acids: CASSVAYTDGYTF. DNA of the CDR3: TGTGCCAGCAGCGTGGCCTATACCGATGGCTACACCTTC.

CDR3 DNA sequence: TGTGCCAGCAGCTTTGGGCAGGGTAACTATGGCTACACCTTC. Its translation is CASSFGQGNYGYTF. The rearrangement uses TRBV11-1 and TRBJ1-2, with D maybe TRBD1 (5 bases). Trimming shortened V by 3 bases and J by 1 base, and 9 bases separated the two germline ends. Germline-derived CDR1 and CDR2 are SGHAT and FQDESV (reference sequence). This CDR3 has 14 residues. Supplemented by reference TRBV11-1 and TRBJ1-2, the full variable domain reads EAEVAQSPRYKITEKSQAVAFWCDPISGHATLYWYRQILGQGPELLVQFQDESVVDDSQLPKDRFSAERLKGVDSTLKIQPAELGDSAMYLCASSFGQGNYGYTFGSGTRLTVV.

The CDR3 loop is CSVPRGIRDTEAFF. Here the CDR3 DNA reads TGCAGCGTCCCTAGGGGGATTAGGGACACTGAAGCTTTCTTT. The chain combines TRBV29-1 with TRBJ1-1, with D possibly matching TRBD1 (6 bases). CDR1 and CDR2 (germline): SQVTM, ANQGSEA. Between the trimmed V and J ends, which lost 6 bases and 3 bases, there was a span of 17 bases. This CDR3 contains 14 residues.

The CDR3 loop reads CASSAQTGGYYEQYF. In nucleotides, the CDR3 is TGTGCCAGCAGCGCACAGACAGGGGGATACTACGAGCAGTACTTC. The V gene is TRBV9, the J gene TRBJ2-7; TRBD1 matches 9 bases. CDR3 length equals 15 residues. Trimming took 3 bases from V and 3 from J; bases not matched to a gene: 7. CDR1 and CDR2 from the germline V gene are SGDLS and YYNGEE.

The gene calls are TRBV5-5 and TRBJ2-3; 12 bases are a match to TRBD2. The V gene's germline CDR1 is SGHKS and CDR2 YYEKEE (reference sequence). Trimming at V came to 5 bases and at J to 3 bases, leaving 7 bases not matched to a gene. This CDR3 contains 16 residues. As DNA, the CDR3 is TGTGCCAGCAGTGGTCTAGCGGGAGGGTCGACAGATACGCAGTATTTT. Encoded protein: CASSGLAGGSTDTQYF.

The chain couples TRBV4-1 to TRBJ1-4, with 9 bases lining up with TRBD1. The CDR3 runs 16 residues. Germline CDR1 and CDR2: MGHRA and YSYEKL. V lost 3 bases, J lost 4 bases, and 6 bases stayed unmatched. As DNA, the CDR3 is TGCGCCAGCAGCCATCTTACAGGGGGCGTTAATGAAAAACTGTTTTTT. Translating it yields CASSHLTGGVNEKLFF.

This clone was counted only a few times. The chain employs TRBV6-5 and TRBJ1-2; no clear D. This CDR3 contains 14 residues. Trimming removed 0 bases from V and 2 bases from J, with 7 bases in between. The germline V gene encodes CDR1 MNHEY and CDR2 SVGAGI. The CDR3 reads CASSYSVRNYGYTF. CDR3 bases: TGTGCCAGCAGTTACTCGGTCAGAAACTATGGCTACACCTTC.